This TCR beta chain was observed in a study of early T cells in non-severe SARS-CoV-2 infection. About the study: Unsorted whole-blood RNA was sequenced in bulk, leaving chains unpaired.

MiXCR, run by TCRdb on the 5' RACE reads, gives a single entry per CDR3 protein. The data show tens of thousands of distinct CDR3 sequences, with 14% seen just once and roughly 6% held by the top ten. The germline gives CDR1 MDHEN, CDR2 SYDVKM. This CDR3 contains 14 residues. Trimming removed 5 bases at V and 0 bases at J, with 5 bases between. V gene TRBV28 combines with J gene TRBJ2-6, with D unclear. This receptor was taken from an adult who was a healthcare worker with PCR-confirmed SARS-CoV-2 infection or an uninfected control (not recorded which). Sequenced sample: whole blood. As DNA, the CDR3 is TGTGCCAGCAGTCTTACCTCTGGGGCCAACGTCCTGACTTTC. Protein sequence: CASSLTSGANVLTF. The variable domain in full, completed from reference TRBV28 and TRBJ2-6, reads DVKVTQSSRYLVKRTGEKVFLECVQDMDHENMFWYRQDPGLGLRLIYFSYDVKMKEKGDIPEGYSVSREKKERFSLILESASTNQTSMYLCASSLTSGANVLTFGAGSRLTVL.